The 2 T cell receptor beta chains presented below share a single source sample, sequenced in a study of CD8+CD57+ T cells in acquired aplastic anemia listed by TCRdb under 2018. Patients chosen for sequencing had shown expansion of CD8+CD57+ cells by flow cytometry. The sequencing machine was an Illumina HiSeq 2000. Genomic DNA was used as template for profiling of TCR beta VDJ combinations and CDR3 sequences. The public reads were reprocessed in TCRdb via fastp at Q25 and MiXCR, keeping in-frame beta chains. Rows matching on CDR3 protein sequence are summarized as one entry with the most common DNA and genes. The sample table lists about 200,000 distinct CDR3 sequences, around 49% of them with a count of one. The ten largest clones add up to just under 20% of the sample. Material for sequencing was sorted CD4+, CD8+, or CD8+CD57+ T cells (not recorded which) from PBMCs. The source is a human donor with aplastic anemia.

V and J are TRBV6-5 and TRBJ1-1; TRBD1 matches 10 bases. CDR3 length: 14 amino acids. The germline gives CDR1 MNHEY, CDR2 SVGAGI. J gave up 6 bases and V 6 bases, and 7 bases lay outside the gene matches. CDR3 in DNA: TGTGCCAGCAGGCTGGGACAGGGGAGCTCTGAAGCTTTCTTT. The encoded protein is CASRLGQGSSEAFF.

The CDR3 DNA reads as TGTGCCAGCAGCTTAACGGTGACAGGGGCCTATGGCTACACCTTC. It specifies CASSLTVTGAYGYTF. V and J are TRBV7-2 and TRBJ1-2, with 8 bases fitting TRBD1. Germline loops: CDR1 SGHTA, CDR2 FQGNSA. V dropped 2 bases and J dropped 4; count of bases not matched to a gene: 6. This CDR3 has 15 residues.